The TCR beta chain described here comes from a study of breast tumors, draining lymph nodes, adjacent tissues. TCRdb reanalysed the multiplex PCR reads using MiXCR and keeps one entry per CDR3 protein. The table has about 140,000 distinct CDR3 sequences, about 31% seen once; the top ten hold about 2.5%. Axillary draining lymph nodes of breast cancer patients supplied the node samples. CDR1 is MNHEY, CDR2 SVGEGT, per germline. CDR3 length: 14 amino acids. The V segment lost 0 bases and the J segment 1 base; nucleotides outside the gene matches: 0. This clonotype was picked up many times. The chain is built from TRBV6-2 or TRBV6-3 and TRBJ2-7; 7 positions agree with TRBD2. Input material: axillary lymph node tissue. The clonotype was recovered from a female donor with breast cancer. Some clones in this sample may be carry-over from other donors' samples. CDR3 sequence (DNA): TGTGCCAGCAGTTACTCCGGGGGGTCCTACGAGCAGTACGTC. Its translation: CASSYSGGSYEQYV.